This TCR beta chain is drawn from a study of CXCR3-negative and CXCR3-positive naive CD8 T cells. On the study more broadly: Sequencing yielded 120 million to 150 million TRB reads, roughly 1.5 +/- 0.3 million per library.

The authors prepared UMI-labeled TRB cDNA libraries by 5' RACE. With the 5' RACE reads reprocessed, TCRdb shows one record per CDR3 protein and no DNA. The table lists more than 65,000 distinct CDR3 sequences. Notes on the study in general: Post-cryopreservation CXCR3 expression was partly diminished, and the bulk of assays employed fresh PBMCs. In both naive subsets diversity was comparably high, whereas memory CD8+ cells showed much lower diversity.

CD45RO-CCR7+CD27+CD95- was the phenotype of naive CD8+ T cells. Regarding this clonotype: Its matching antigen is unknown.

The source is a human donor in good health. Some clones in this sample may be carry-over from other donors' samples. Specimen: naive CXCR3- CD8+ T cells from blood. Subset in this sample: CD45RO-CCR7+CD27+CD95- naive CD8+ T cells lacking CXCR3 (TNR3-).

The CDR3 sequence is CASSEMVAPGELFF. The chain couples TRBV2 to TRBJ2-2; TCRdb's D call of TRBD2 is untestable without DNA. Germline CDR1 and CDR2: SNHLY and FYNNEI. The CDR3 totals 14 residues. The full variable domain, completed using reference TRBV2 and TRBJ2-2, is EPEVTQTPSHQVTQMGQEVILRCVPISNHLYFYWYRQILGQKVEFLVSFYNNEISEKSEIFDDQFSVERPDGSNFTLKIRSTKLEDSAMYFCASSEMVAPGELFFGEGSRLTVL.